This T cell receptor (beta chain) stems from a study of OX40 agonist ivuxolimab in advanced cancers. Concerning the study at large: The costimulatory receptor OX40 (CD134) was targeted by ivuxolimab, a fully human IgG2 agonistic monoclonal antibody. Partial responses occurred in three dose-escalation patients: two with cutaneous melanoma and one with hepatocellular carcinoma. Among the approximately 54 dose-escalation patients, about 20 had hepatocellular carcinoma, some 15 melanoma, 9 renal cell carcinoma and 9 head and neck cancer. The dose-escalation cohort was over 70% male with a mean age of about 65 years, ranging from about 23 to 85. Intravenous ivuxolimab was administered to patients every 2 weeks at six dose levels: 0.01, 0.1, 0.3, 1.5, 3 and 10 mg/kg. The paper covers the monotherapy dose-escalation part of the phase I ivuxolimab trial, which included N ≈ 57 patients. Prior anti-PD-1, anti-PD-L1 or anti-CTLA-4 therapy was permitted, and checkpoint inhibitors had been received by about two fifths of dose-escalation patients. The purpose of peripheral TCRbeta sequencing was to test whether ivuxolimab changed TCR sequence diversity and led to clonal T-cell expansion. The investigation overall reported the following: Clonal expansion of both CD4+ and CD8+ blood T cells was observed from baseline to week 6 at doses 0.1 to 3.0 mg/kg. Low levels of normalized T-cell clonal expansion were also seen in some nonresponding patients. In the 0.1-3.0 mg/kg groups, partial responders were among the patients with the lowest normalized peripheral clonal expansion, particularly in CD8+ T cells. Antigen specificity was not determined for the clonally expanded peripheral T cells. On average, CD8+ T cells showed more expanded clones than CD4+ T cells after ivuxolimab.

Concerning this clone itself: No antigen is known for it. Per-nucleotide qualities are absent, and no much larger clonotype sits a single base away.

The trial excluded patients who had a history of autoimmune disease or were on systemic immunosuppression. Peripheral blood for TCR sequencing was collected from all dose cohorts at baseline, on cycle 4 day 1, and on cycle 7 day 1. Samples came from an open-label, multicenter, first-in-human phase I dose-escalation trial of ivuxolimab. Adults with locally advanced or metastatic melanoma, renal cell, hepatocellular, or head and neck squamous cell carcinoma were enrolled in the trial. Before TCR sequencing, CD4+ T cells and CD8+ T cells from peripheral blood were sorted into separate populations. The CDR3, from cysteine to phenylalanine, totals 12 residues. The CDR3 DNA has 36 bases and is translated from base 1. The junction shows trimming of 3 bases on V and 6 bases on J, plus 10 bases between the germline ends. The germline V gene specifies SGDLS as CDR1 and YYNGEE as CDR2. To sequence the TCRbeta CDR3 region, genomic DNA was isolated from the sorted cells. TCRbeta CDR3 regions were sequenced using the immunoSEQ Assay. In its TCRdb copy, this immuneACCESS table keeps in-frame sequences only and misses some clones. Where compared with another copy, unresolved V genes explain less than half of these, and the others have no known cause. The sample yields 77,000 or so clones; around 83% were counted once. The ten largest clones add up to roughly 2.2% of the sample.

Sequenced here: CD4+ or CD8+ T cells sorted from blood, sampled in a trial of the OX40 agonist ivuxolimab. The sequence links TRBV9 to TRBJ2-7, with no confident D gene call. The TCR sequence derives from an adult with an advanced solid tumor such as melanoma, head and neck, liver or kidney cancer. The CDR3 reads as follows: CASSASHSEQYF. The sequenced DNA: TGTGCCAGCAGCGCCAGTCATTCCGAGCAGTACTTC.